What follows is one T cell receptor (beta chain) and its context. The antigen remains unidentified. This sample was included in a study of cytomegalovirus exposure and HLA in healthy donors. Findings of the study overall: Over 150 TCR beta chains were listed as cytomegalovirus-associated.

13 Jbeta primers and 60 Vbeta primers were used for the PCR. The method was immunoSEQ multiplex PCR; TCRdb's version includes in-frame clones alone and lacks a portion of them. The sample carries some 200,000 clones, roughly 87% recorded once. This CDR3 is built from 13 residues. The germline V and J ends were trimmed by 3 bases and 5 bases, with 8 bases remaining between them. Germline values: CDR1 SGHNT, CDR2 YYREEE (reference sequence). This TCR was sampled from a girl younger than two in good health and CMV-seronegative. The V and J genes are TRBV5-4 and TRBJ2-2, with TRBD1 as a possible D gene (5 bases). Material: PBMCs. The DNA for the CDR3 is TGTGCCAGCAGCTCCCAGGGTACCGGGGAGCTGTTTTTT. It is translated as CASSSQGTGELFF.